The present T cell receptor beta chain was sequenced within a study of T cells of healthy individuals. This clonotype has at least ten counts. MiXCR, run by TCRdb on the 5' RACE reads, gives a single entry per CDR3 protein. The sample includes 65,000 to 95,000 distinct CDR3 sequences, roughly 5% of them seen just once. Trimming pared 3 bases from V and 6 bases from J, leaving 8 bases between. Germline values: CDR1 WSHSY, CDR2 SAAADI. This CDR3 is 12 amino acids long. The source of this sequence is a female donor in good health. The chain employs TRBV10-2 and TRBJ1-1, with no clear D. The CDR3 loop is CASSDRPSEAFF. CDR3 sequence (DNA): TGCGCCAGCAGTGATAGACCCTCTGAAGCTTTCTTT.